The 16 T cell receptor beta chains reported below all come from one sample, sequenced in a study of T cells in Graves' hyperthyroidism and ophthalmopathy. TCR beta CDR3 sequences were amplified from RNA transcripts. A first-round RT-PCR of the TCR CDR3 used the HTBI primer set. TCRdb re-called the multiplex PCR reads with MiXCR, one entry per CDR3 protein. The table records under 200,000 distinct CDR3 sequences, 9.4% of them present only once. The specimen was blood. The receptors come from a woman younger than 30 with Graves' hyperthyroidism that later progressed to Graves' ophthalmopathy.

This clonotype has ten or more counts. This chain joins TRBV11-2 and TRBJ2-7; no definite D call. The germline CDR1 and CDR2 sequences are SGHAT and FQNNGV. The V end was cut by 0 bases, the J end by 1 base, with 10 bases between. The CDR3 contains 15 residues. CDR3 nucleotide sequence: TGTGCCAGCAGCTTAGATGTATTGGGGTCCTACGAGCAGTACTTC. This encodes CASSLDVLGSYEQYF.

This clonotype was recorded once. The J gene is TRBJ2-4, the V gene TRBV28; 10 bases fit TRBD2. The junction had 6 bases not matched to a gene; V was cut back by 7 bases and J by 0 bases. The CDR3 is 16 residues long. The germline CDR1 and CDR2 sequences are MDHEN and SYDVKM. The CDR3 nucleotides read TGTGCCAGCACTCGCCTAGCGGGGGTAGCCAAAAACATTCAGTACTTC. This codes for CASTRLAGVAKNIQYF.

This clonotype was seen repeatedly, ten times or more. The chain has TRBV7-2 and TRBJ1-2, with D unresolved. Trimming cost V 5 bases and J 0 bases, with 16 bases left between them. This CDR3 has 16 amino acids. Germline CDR1 and CDR2: SGHTA and FQGNSA. The CDR3 nucleotides are TGTGCCAGCAGCCCAATATCCACACAACCTAACTATGGCTACACCTTC. This codes for CASSPISTQPNYGYTF.

There are many counts of this clonotype. The chain employs TRBV20-1 and TRBJ2-7, with D perhaps being TRBD1 or TRBD2 (5 bases each). The V gene's germline CDR1 is DFQATT and CDR2 SNEGSKA (reference sequence). V was clipped by 2 bases and J by 1 base, with 15 bases between them. This CDR3 region has 15 residues. In DNA, the CDR3 is TGCAGTGCTAGAAATGGGGCCAGGGAGTCCTACGAGCAGTACTTC. It is translated as CSARNGARESYEQYF.

The V call is TRBV30, the J call TRBJ1-2, with unresolved D. Trimming pared 3 bases from V and 12 bases from J, leaving 14 bases between. Germline assignment: CDR1 GTSNPN and CDR2 SVGIG (reference sequence). This CDR3 is built from 11 residues. The CDR3 bases are TGTGCCTGGAGGACTAACGGGCTAGACACCTTC. Translated, it gives CAWRTNGLDTF.

In its sample, this clonotype was seen many times. The chain joins TRBV28 to TRBJ2-7; no definite D call. CDR3 length: 11 amino acids. Germline-derived CDR1 and CDR2 are MDHEN and SYDVKM. V was trimmed by 5 bases and J by 2 bases, leaving 4 bases between them. The CDR3 DNA reads as TGTGCCAGCAGTCGCACCTACGAGCAGTACTTC. Its protein product is CASSRTYEQYF.

The rearrangement joins TRBV5-4 to TRBJ2-1; D is perhaps TRBD1 or TRBD2 (5 bases each). With 1 base removed from V and 3 bases from J, the gap between germline ends came to 17 bases. Germline CDR1 and CDR2: SGHNT and YYREEE (reference sequence). The CDR3 is made up of 17 amino acids. The CDR3 spells CASSLLPGTLDYNEQFF. The DNA for the CDR3 is TGTGCCAGCAGCTTGCTACCCGGGACGCTCGACTACAATGAGCAGTTCTTC.

A few counts support this clonotype. The chain has TRBV10-3 and TRBJ2-3; TRBD2 matches 8 bases. This CDR3 spans 13 amino acids. After removal of 11 bases from V and 3 bases from J, the junction contained 7 bases not matched to a gene. Germline CDR1 and CDR2: ENHRY and SYGVKD. CDR3 bases: TGTGCCCTACGAAGCGGGGGAACAGATACGCAGTATTTT. Protein: CALRSGGTDTQYF.

The table lists this clonotype with many counts. The chain carries TRBV28 and TRBJ2-6; no reliable D call. The CDR3 totals 14 residues. CDR1 MDHEN and CDR2 SYDVKM come from the germline V gene. Trimming removed 6 bases at V and 0 bases at J, with 6 bases between. DNA for the CDR3: TGTGCCAGCAGCCTAGGCTCTGGGGCCAACGTCCTGACTTTC. Translated: CASSLGSGANVLTF.

This clonotype was picked up many times. The chain has TRBV30 and TRBJ1-2; 9 positions match TRBD1. There are 14 residues in the CDR3. Germline V gene data show CDR1 as GTSNPN and CDR2 as SVGIG (reference sequence). Trimming removed 3 bases from V and 1 base from J; junction bases left unmatched: 3. The CDR3 here is CAWRGQGGNYGYTF. DNA of the CDR3: TGTGCCTGGAGGGGACAGGGCGGTAACTATGGCTACACCTTC.

This chain links TRBV6-1 with TRBJ2-1; 8 nucleotides line up with TRBD1. CDR1 and CDR2 from the germline V gene are MNHNS and SASEGT. The CDR3 is 14 amino acids. V shed 6 bases and J 4 bases; nucleotides not matched to a gene: 5. DNA of the CDR3: TGTGCCAGCAGGGACAGGGAGCCATACAATGAGCAGTTCTTC. This sequence encodes CASRDREPYNEQFF.

This clonotype was seen repeatedly, ten times or more. The chain combines TRBV7-9 with TRBJ1-1; D call uncertain. Between the trimmed V and J ends, which lost 5 bases and 2 bases, there was a span of 15 bases. This CDR3 contains 15 residues. CDR1 is SEHNR and CDR2 is FQNEAQ in the germline V gene (reference sequence). CDR3: CASSPLWAANTEAFF. The CDR3 DNA reads as TGTGCCAGCAGCCCCCTCTGGGCAGCTAACACTGAAGCTTTCTTT.

This clonotype appeared many times. V gene TRBV6-1 combines with J gene TRBJ2-7; tentatively, D is TRBD1 or TRBD2 (6 bases each). The CDR3 length is 19 residues. Trimming took 0 bases from V and 5 from J, leaving 26 bases between them. Germline V gene sequence: CDR1 MNHNS, CDR2 SASEGT. CDR3 sequence (DNA): TGTGCCAGCAGTGAAGCGGCGGGACACGTAAGCCCTCTGGGCGACGAGCAGTACTTC. Protein product: CASSEAAGHVSPLGDEQYF.

This clonotype has a handful of counts. The chain has TRBV4-2 and TRBJ2-1, with 13 bases fitting TRBD2. CDR3 length: 16 amino acids. CDR1 is LGHNA, CDR2 YNFKEQ, per germline. Trimming cost V 3 bases and J 7 bases; bases outside gene matches: 6. CDR3 region: CASSQGLAGHVNEQFF. The DNA of the CDR3 is TGTGCCAGCAGCCAGGGACTAGCGGGGCATGTGAATGAGCAGTTCTTC.

The V and J genes are TRBV13 and TRBJ2-2, with D tentatively TRBD1 (5 bases). The CDR3 is made up of 15 amino acids. V was pared by 5 bases and J by 0 bases, with 10 bases between. Germline assignment: CDR1 PRHDT and CDR2 FYEKMQ (reference sequence). In DNA, the CDR3 is TGTGCCAGCAGCAAGGGGATCTCGAACACCGGGGAGCTGTTTTTT. It is translated as CASSKGISNTGELFF. Full variable domain (remainder filled in from reference TRBV13 and TRBJ2-2): AAGVIQSPRHLIKEKRETATLKCYPIPRHDTVYWYQQGPGQDPQFLISFYEKMQSDKGSIPDRFSAQQFSDYHSELNMSSLELGDSALYFCASSKGISNTGELFFGEGSRLTVL.

This clonotype showed up many times. The genes are TRBV27 and TRBJ2-2; tentative D call: TRBD1 (5 bases). The V end lost 7 bases, the J end lost 6 bases, and 12 bases lay between the germline ends. The CDR3 runs 13 residues. The germline CDR1 and CDR2 sequences are MNHEY and SMNVEV (reference sequence). This chain's CDR3 is CASKSAGSGELFF. The CDR3 DNA reads TGTGCCAGCAAATCTGCAGGGTCCGGGGAGCTGTTTTTT.